Below are 31 T cell receptor beta chains sequenced from a single sample in a study of CD8+CD57+ T cells in acquired aplastic anemia. Previously, flow cytometry had revealed CD8+CD57+ cell expansion in the patients chosen for sequencing. Genomic DNA, serving as template, underwent TCR beta VDJ and CDR3 profiling. MiXCR was run by TCRdb on the reads, yielding one entry per CDR3 protein. This table holds more than 150,000 distinct CDR3 sequences, approximately 50% found once. Sequencing was performed on sorted CD4+, CD8+, or CD8+CD57+ T cells (not recorded which) from PBMCs. All receptors come from a human donor with aplastic anemia.

Worth noting for this clonotype: A read error is possible here, since a much larger clone lies one base away. This sequence joins TRBV5-1 and TRBJ2-5, with 7 bases lining up with TRBD1. CDR1 SGHRS and CDR2 YFSETQ come from the germline V gene. This CDR3 comprises 14 residues. CDR3 coding DNA: TGCGCCAGCAGCTTGGACAGGGGAGAAGAGGCCCAGTACTTC. It is translated as CASSLDRGEEAQYF.

This clonotype was counted at least ten times. The chain combines TRBV15 with TRBJ2-3; possible D gene TRBD2, 7 bases. V gave up 5 bases and J gave up 2 bases, with 14 bases separating them. Looked up from germline, CDR1 is LNHNV and CDR2 is YYDKDF (reference sequence). The CDR3 extends over 15 amino acids. The CDR3 loop reads CATSWGRGITDTQYF. DNA of the CDR3: TGTGCCACCAGCTGGGGGAGGGGGATCACAGATACGCAGTATTTT.

The chain links TRBV20-1 to TRBJ2-2; 10 bases match TRBD1. Germline CDR1 and CDR2: DFQATT and SNEGSKA (reference sequence). The V gene end was trimmed by 6 bases and the J gene end by 10 bases; junction bases not matched to a gene: 11. The CDR3 is made up of 14 amino acids. CDR3 DNA: TGCAGTGCCCGCCGGGACAGGGGAGGTGAGGAGCTGTTTTTT. Its translation is CSARRDRGGEELFF.

This clonotype was counted only a few times. This rearrangement joins TRBV3-1 to TRBJ2-3, with 15 bases matching TRBD2. The V gene end was trimmed by 4 bases and the J gene end by 5 bases; junction bases not matched to a gene: 4. From germline, CDR1 is LGHDT and CDR2 YNNKEL (reference sequence). The CDR3 consists of 16 residues. The CDR3 loop is CASSRAGLAGGDTQYF. As DNA, the CDR3 is TGTGCCAGCAGCCGTGCGGGACTAGCGGGAGGAGATACGCAGTATTTT.

This clonotype has ten or more counts. V and J are TRBV7-3 and TRBJ1-1, with 9 bases identical to TRBD1. The CDR3 loop spans 13 amino acids. V shed 4 bases, J shed 11 bases, and the junction held 8 bases outside the gene matches. From germline, CDR1 is SGHTA and CDR2 FQGTGA. The CDR3 here is CASSSGTGPGAFF. The CDR3 bases are TGTGCCAGCAGCTCCGGGACAGGGCCCGGCGCTTTCTTT. Using reference TRBV7-3 and TRBJ1-1 for the parts outside the CDR3, the full variable domain is GAGVSQTPSNKVTEKGKYVELRCDPISGHTALYWYRQSLGQGPEFLIYFQGTGAADDSGLPNDRFFAVRPEGSVSTLKIQRTERGDSAVYLCASSSGTGPGAFFGQGTRLTVV.

This clonotype was detected only once. The chain employs TRBV7-8 and TRBJ2-5, with 12 bases fitting TRBD2. Germline CDR1 and CDR2: SGHVS and FQNEAQ. The CDR3 length is 15 residues. V gave up 4 bases and J gave up 6 bases; unmatched junction bases: 6. CDR3 sequence (DNA): TGTGCCAGCAGCTCCCCTAGCGGGGGGGCGAAGACCCAGTACTTC. It encodes CASSSPSGGAKTQYF.

This clonotype was counted between two and nine times. The J gene is TRBJ2-3, the V gene TRBV7-2; the D call may be TRBD1 or TRBD2 (5 bases each). Germline lookup yields CDR1 SGHTA and CDR2 FQGNSA. This CDR3 has 13 amino acids. V was pared by 6 bases and J by 2 bases, with 9 bases between. The CDR3 coding sequence is TGTGCCAGCAGTCGGGACCACACAGATACGCAGTATTTT. It yields the protein CASSRDHTDTQYF.

This clonotype was recorded once. The chain links TRBV29-1 to TRBJ1-2; D is possibly TRBD1 (5 bases). The V gene lost 4 bases and the J gene lost 4 bases, with 16 bases spanning the gap. Germline lookup yields CDR1 SQVTM and CDR2 ANQGSEA. The CDR3 sequence is 14 residues long. For the CDR3, the DNA is TGCAGCGTTGGCCGCGGGGGGGTAGGCTATGGCTACACCTTC. Protein product: CSVGRGGVGYGYTF.

As DNA, the CDR3 is TGCGCCAGCAGCCAGGTTGGCGGGACCTGCTACAATGAGCAGTTCTTC. Protein: CASSQVGGTCYNEQFF. The chain combines TRBV5-1 with TRBJ2-1; D is possibly TRBD2 (6 bases). In germline, CDR1 is SGHRS, CDR2 YFSETQ. The CDR3 runs to 16 residues. Between the trimmed V and J ends, which lost 4 bases and 3 bases, there was a span of 17 bases.

This chain connects TRBV7-9 to TRBJ2-1; no reliable D call. The CDR3 is 13 residues long. Trimming removed 2 bases from V and 4 bases from J, with 6 bases in between. CDR1 and CDR2 (germline): SEHNR, FQNEAQ (reference sequence). As DNA, the CDR3 is TGTGCCAGCAGCTTAAGGCAGTACAATGAGCAGTTCTTC. Its translation is CASSLRQYNEQFF. The variable domain in full, with the rest retrieved from reference TRBV7-9 and TRBJ2-1, is DTGVSQNPRHKITKRGQNVTFRCDPISEHNRLYWYRQTLGQGPEFLTYFQNEAQLEKSRLLSDRFSAERPKGSFSTLEIQRTEQGDSAMYLCASSLRQYNEQFFGPGTRLTVL.

Remarks on this clonotype: This clone may be a read error of a much larger clone one base away. This chain joins TRBV6-5 and TRBJ1-2, with a possible D match to TRBD1 (6 bases). CDR3 length equals 13 residues. Germline V CDR1 and CDR2: MNHEY, SVGAGI. The DNA of the CDR3 is TGTGCCAGCAGTTACTTACAGGGCTATGGCTACGCCTTC. Its protein product is CASSYLQGYGYAF.

This chain links TRBV2 with TRBJ2-5; 7 bases map to TRBD1. There are 14 residues in the CDR3. CDR1 and CDR2 from the germline V gene are SNHLY and FYNNEI. V was pared by 2 bases and J by 4 bases, with 4 bases of the junction left unmatched. Here the CDR3 reads CASSETGVPETQYF. CDR3 DNA sequence: TGTGCCAGCAGTGAAACAGGGGTTCCAGAGACCCAGTACTTC.

The chain is built from TRBV29-1 and TRBJ2-7; 10 bases map to TRBD1. This CDR3 comprises 13 residues. The germline CDR1 and CDR2 sequences are SQVTM and ANQGSEA. V lost 7 bases, J lost 5 bases, and 8 bases stayed unmatched. The CDR3 here is CSGQGASSHEQYF. The DNA of the CDR3 is TGCAGCGGACAGGGGGCGTCTTCCCACGAGCAGTACTTC.

This chain links TRBV12-3 or TRBV12-4 with TRBJ2-1; perhaps D is TRBD1 or TRBD2 (5 bases each). The length of the CDR3 is 14 residues. The V end was cut by 3 bases, the J end by 6 bases, with 12 bases between. CDR3 amino acids: CASSFSGASNEQFF. The CDR3 coding sequence is TGTGCCAGCAGTTTCTCCGGGGCAAGCAATGAGCAGTTCTTC.

The V and J genes are TRBV2 and TRBJ1-1, with D possibly being TRBD1 (6 bases). CDR1 is SNHLY, CDR2 FYNNEI, per germline. CDR3 length: 12 residues. V dropped 8 bases and J dropped 4 bases, with 11 bases sitting between them. CDR3 bases: TGTGCCAGCGGCAGGGGTACCACTGAAGCTTTCTTT. Protein product: CASGRGTTEAFF.

The gene calls are TRBV19 and TRBJ1-2; 7 bases are shared with TRBD1. The CDR3 sequence is 13 residues long. CDR1 and CDR2 from the germline V gene are LNHDA and SQIVND (reference sequence). After removal of 2 bases from V and 9 bases from J, the junction contained 6 bases not matched to a gene. The CDR3, as DNA: TGTGCCAGTAGTATATTAGGGGGCAGTAGCTACACCTTC. Its translation: CASSILGGSSYTF.

The chain combines TRBV29-1 with TRBJ1-1, with TRBD1 as a possible D gene (6 bases). CDR1 is SQVTM and CDR2 is ANQGSEA in the germline V gene. The CDR3 loop spans 14 amino acids. V gave up 0 bases and J gave up 2 bases, with 10 bases separating them. The CDR3 loop is CSVEDRGVNTEAFF. DNA for the CDR3: TGCAGCGTTGAAGATAGGGGGGTAAACACTGAAGCTTTCTTT.

Note on this clonotype: This may come from a read error, since a much larger clone is one base off. The rearrangement links TRBV20-1 to TRBJ2-3; tentative D call: TRBD1 (5 bases). Trimming cost V 6 bases and J 2 bases, with 15 bases left between them. CDR1 is DFQATT and CDR2 is SNEGSKA in the germline V gene (reference sequence). The CDR3 is 14 amino acids. The CDR3 DNA reads TGCAGTGCGTCACAGGATCCTATCACAGATACGCAGTATTTT. It specifies CSASQDPITDTQYF.

This clonotype was found many times. The rearrangement uses TRBV13 and TRBJ2-7; 8 nucleotides agree with TRBD1. V trimming: 0 bases; J trimming: 0 bases; junction bases outside the gene matches: 1. Germline V gene lookup returns CDR1 PRHDT and CDR2 FYEKMQ (reference sequence). This CDR3 contains 15 residues. The CDR3 spells CASSLGQGASYEQYF. The DNA for the CDR3 is TGTGCCAGCAGCTTAGGTCAGGGGGCCTCCTACGAGCAGTACTTC.

The rearrangement uses TRBV11-2 and TRBJ1-4; D unclear. The CDR3 has 14 amino acids. Germline loops: CDR1 SGHAT, CDR2 FQNNGV. Trimming pared 3 bases from V and 8 bases from J, leaving 13 bases between. As DNA, the CDR3 is TGTGCCAGCAGCTTTAGAAATTCCGGGGAAAAACTGTTTTTT. This gives the protein CASSFRNSGEKLFF.

A few counts support this clonotype. The chain is built from TRBV24-1 and TRBJ2-2, with 9 bases lining up with TRBD1. The CDR3 is made up of 13 amino acids. Germline loops: CDR1 KGHDR, CDR2 SFDVKD. Germline trimming cut 7 bases from V and 5 bases from J; bases unmatched to any gene: 1. CDR3 loop: CATRDRGTGELFF. CDR3 coding DNA: TGTGCCACCAGGGACAGGGGAACCGGGGAGCTGTTTTTT.

In its sample, this clonotype was seen many times. V is TRBV24-1 and J is TRBJ2-3; D might be TRBD2 (6 bases). Germline CDR1 KGHDR, CDR2 SFDVKD. The CDR3 runs 17 residues. V gave up 1 base and J gave up 4 bases, with 17 bases separating them. CDR3 nucleotides: TGTGCCACCAGTGATTTATTGTCTGTTGGGGGGTCAGATACGCAGTATTTT. It is translated as CATSDLLSVGGSDTQYF.

Many counts were recorded for this clonotype. The V and J genes are TRBV19 and TRBJ2-7; 8 bases agree with TRBD1. With V trimmed by 5 bases and J by 2 bases, 8 bases remained unmatched. CDR3 length: 15 amino acids. Germline assignment: CDR1 LNHDA and CDR2 SQIVND (reference sequence). Here the CDR3 reads CASSHTDRVPYEQYF. The DNA of the CDR3 is TGTGCCAGTAGTCATACGGACAGGGTTCCCTACGAGCAGTACTTC.

This chain's CDR3 is CASSLLQGQETQYF. The CDR3 DNA sequence: TGTGCCAGCAGCCTCCTACAGGGCCAAGAGACCCAGTACTTC. The rearrangement uses TRBV3-1 and TRBJ2-5; D might be TRBD1 (6 bases). V dropped 4 bases and J dropped 1 base, with 10 bases sitting between them. Germline V gene lookup returns CDR1 LGHDT and CDR2 YNNKEL (reference sequence). There are 14 residues in the CDR3.

Ten or more counts support this clonotype. The junction departs from the called germline gene at one end, perhaps through a read error. The V gene is TRBV20-1, the J gene TRBJ1-2; weak D call: TRBD1 (5 bases). Looked up from germline, CDR1 is DFQATT and CDR2 is SNEGSKA (reference sequence). This CDR3 spans 11 amino acids. The CDR3 loop reads CSARVGSGMKF. Here the CDR3 DNA reads TGCAGTGCTAGAGTGGGTTCAGGGATGAAATTC.

In regard to this clonotype: The conserved phenylalanine or tryptophan normally closing the CDR3 is absent here, so this likely arose from a read error. The gene calls are TRBV29-1 and TRBJ2-2; TRBD1 agrees at 9 bases. V lost 4 bases and J lost 7; bases outside the gene matches: 4. Germline V lookup: CDR1 SQVTM, CDR2 ANQGSEA. The CDR3 has 13 residues. Here the CDR3 reads CSVGQGGVGELFL. In nucleotides, the CDR3 is TGCAGCGTTGGACAGGGGGGAGTCGGGGAGCTGTTTCTT.

This clonotype appeared once. CDR3 protein: CASGDSGYEQYF. The CDR3, as DNA: TGTGCCAGCGGGGATTCGGGGTACGAGCAGTACTTC. This chain joins TRBV7-9 and TRBJ2-7; D is possibly TRBD2 (5 bases). V lost 8 bases, J lost 4 bases, and 12 bases lay in between. Germline V gives CDR1 SEHNR, CDR2 FQNEAQ (reference sequence). CDR3 length equals 12 residues.

This clonotype was seen a single time. The rearrangement uses TRBV15 and TRBJ2-7; 9 bases match TRBD1. Germline lookup yields CDR1 LNHNV and CDR2 YYDKDF (reference sequence). This CDR3 region has 14 residues. V was clipped by 6 bases and J by 1 base; unmatched bases: 4. The CDR3 here is CATSPGQGSYEQYF. DNA of the CDR3: TGTGCCACCAGTCCGGGACAGGGATCCTACGAGCAGTACTTC.

V usage is TRBV2 and J usage is TRBJ1-6; 8 nucleotides line up with TRBD1. Trimming at V came to 8 bases and at J to 5 bases, leaving 5 bases not matched to a gene. The CDR3 sequence is 14 residues long. Germline V gives CDR1 SNHLY, CDR2 FYNNEI. The CDR3 loop reads CASGQGPNNSPLHF. Written as DNA, the CDR3 is TGTGCCAGCGGACAGGGCCCTAATAATTCACCCCTCCACTTT.

This clonotype was picked up a small number of times. This chain uses TRBV10-3 with TRBJ1-2, with 7 bases aligning to TRBD1. Germline lookup yields CDR1 ENHRY and CDR2 SYGVKD. CDR3 length: 15 residues. The junction had 8 bases not matched to a gene; V was cut back by 3 bases and J by 4 bases. The CDR3 protein is CAISESGQLSYGYTF. The CDR3 DNA follows: TGTGCCATCAGTGAATCGGGACAGCTTTCCTATGGCTACACCTTC.

The chain links TRBV19 to TRBJ2-6, with TRBD2 as a possible D gene (5 bases). The V gene lost 3 bases and the J gene lost 2 bases, with 8 bases spanning the gap. The CDR3 has 15 residues. CDR1 is LNHDA, CDR2 SQIVND, per germline (reference sequence). The CDR3 bases are TGTGCCAGTAGTATCGGGATTCCTGGGGCCAACGTCCTGACTTTC. Amino acid sequence: CASSIGIPGANVLTF.